The entry that follows covers one T cell receptor (beta chain) sequence. Its antigen is as yet unknown. MiXCR, run by TCRdb on the 5' RACE reads, gives a single entry per CDR3 protein. The sample lists 450,000 to 700,000 distinct CDR3 sequences; more than 15% were seen once. The CDR3 runs 10 residues. V shed 10 bases and J shed 12 bases, with 15 bases lying between them. These data originate in a study of T-cell memory formation after mild COVID-19. Study results and caveats: Clones which contracted sat mainly in CM and EM if CD4+, and in EMRA if CD8+. Clones from the second wave (peaking day 37) had unconfirmed SARS-CoV-2 specificity. CD4/CD8 balance characterized clones contracting day 15 to 85, and CD4+ skew characterized later expanders.

The sequenced sample was PBMCs or a T cell subset sorted from them (not recorded which). The clonotype was recovered from an adult woman who had mild COVID-19 (a few samples of this study predate the infection). Cell type and time point are not known. The gene calls are TRBV12-3 or TRBV12-4 and TRBJ1-1; D is uncertain. The CDR3 DNA reads TGTGCCACAGAACGGCCCCACTCTTTCTTT. It encodes CATERPHSFF.